These 25 T cell receptor beta chains share one sample of origin, sequenced in a study of T cells in Graves' hyperthyroidism and ophthalmopathy. Amplified regions were TCR beta CDR3 sequences from RNA transcripts. In the first-round RT-PCR of the TCR CDR3, the HTBI primer set was used. TCRdb passed the multiplex PCR reads through MiXCR, listing each CDR3 protein once. This sample has around 700,000 distinct CDR3 sequences, with 18% found just once. Sequenced: blood. Receptors were obtained from a woman aged 50 to 60 with Graves' hyperthyroidism that later progressed to Graves' ophthalmopathy.

The V and J genes are TRBV24-1 and TRBJ1-4; the D is unclear. The CDR3 spans 14 residues. The V end was cut by 4 bases, the J end by 5 bases, with 10 bases between. CDR1 is KGHDR, CDR2 SFDVKD, per germline. Here the CDR3 reads CATSDSDKNEKLFF. In nucleotides, the CDR3 is TGTGCCACCAGTGACAGCGACAAAAATGAAAAACTGTTTTTT.

The V gene is TRBV27, the J gene TRBJ2-7; D is possibly TRBD1 (6 bases). V was pared by 6 bases and J by 11 bases, with 14 bases between. CDR3 length: 11 amino acids. Germline lookup yields CDR1 MNHEY and CDR2 SMNVEV (reference sequence). Here the CDR3 reads CASSRGAEEYF. For the CDR3, the DNA is TGTGCCAGCAGCAGGGGCGCGGAGGAGTACTTC.

The chain recombines TRBV20-1 with TRBJ2-2, with D tentatively TRBD2 (5 bases). V lost 0 bases and J 4 bases, leaving 15 bases between the germline ends. CDR3 length: 16 amino acids. CDR1 is DFQATT, CDR2 SNEGSKA, per germline (reference sequence). CDR3 sequence (DNA): TGCAGTGCTAGAGATCATGCGAAGGGAGTCACCGGGGAGCTGTTTTTT. It encodes CSARDHAKGVTGELFF.

This clonotype was recorded at least ten times. This CDR3 is CALESERSYEQYF. The DNA for the CDR3 is TGTGCCCTTGAGTCAGAGCGCTCCTACGAGCAGTACTTC. V gene TRBV7-2 combines with J gene TRBJ2-7; D gene uncertain. Germline CDR1 SGHTA, CDR2 FQGNSA. V was pared by 11 bases and J by 0 bases, with 14 bases between. This CDR3 has 13 residues.

This clonotype was picked up many times. The chain carries TRBV11-2 and TRBJ1-5; D remains ambiguous. V gave up 1 base and J gave up 8 bases, with 18 bases separating them. The CDR3 is made up of 16 amino acids. Per the germline V gene, CDR1 is SGHAT and CDR2 is FQNNGV. CDR3 DNA: TGTGCCAGCAGCTTAGGGAGGCGGGGAGTCACCAAGCCCCAGCATTTT. Protein: CASSLGRRGVTKPQHF.

This sequence joins TRBV3-1 and TRBJ2-2, with D maybe TRBD1 (6 bases). Per the germline V gene, CDR1 is LGHDT and CDR2 is YNNKEL (reference sequence). CDR3 length: 17 amino acids. Trimming cost V 0 bases and J 6 bases, with 17 bases left between them. The CDR3 is CASSQEFSGARPGELFF. CDR3 in DNA: TGTGCCAGCAGCCAAGAGTTTTCAGGGGCGCGGCCCGGGGAGCTGTTTTTT. Full variable domain (missing parts from reference TRBV3-1 and TRBJ2-2): DTAVSQTPKYLVTQMGNDKSIKCEQNLGHDTMYWYKQDSKKFLKIMFSYNNKELIINETVPNRFSPKSPDKAHLNLHINSLELGDSAVYFCASSQEFSGARPGELFFGEGSRLTVL.

Many counts were recorded for this clonotype. V usage is TRBV12-3 or TRBV12-4 and J usage is TRBJ1-2; the D gene is possibly TRBD1 (6 bases). The CDR3 has 15 amino acids. The germline V and J ends were trimmed by 5 bases and 1 base, with 14 bases remaining between them. The CDR3 protein is CASSPRTESNYGYTF. CDR3 DNA sequence: TGTGCCAGCAGTCCGAGGACAGAGAGTAACTATGGCTACACCTTC.

The chain is built from TRBV4-1 and TRBJ2-2; a possible D gene is TRBD1 (6 bases). The V end was cut by 6 bases, the J end by 4 bases, with 15 bases between. Per germline, CDR1 MGHRA and CDR2 YSYEKL. The CDR3 covers 15 residues. DNA of the CDR3: TGCGCCAGCAGTTATGAAACAGGGCCCACCGGGGAGCTGTTTTTT. Translation: CASSYETGPTGELFF.

The chain combines TRBV3-1 with TRBJ2-5; the match to TRBD2 covers 15 bases. The trim removed 4 bases at V and 7 bases at J, leaving 10 bases unmatched. CDR1 and CDR2 from the germline V gene are LGHDT and YNNKEL (reference sequence). This CDR3 has 17 amino acids. Written as DNA, the CDR3 is TGTGCCAGCAGCCTCTCAGGACTAGCGGGGGGGCCGGGGACCCAGTACTTC. Translated, it gives CASSLSGLAGGPGTQYF.

This clonotype was counted many times. The chain links TRBV7-8 to TRBJ2-7; perhaps D is TRBD1 or TRBD2 (5 bases each). The V gene's germline CDR1 is SGHVS and CDR2 FQNEAQ. The CDR3 totals 14 residues. V gave up 0 bases and J gave up 2 bases, with 8 bases separating them. DNA for the CDR3: TGTGCCAGCAGCTTAGCGGGACGGACCTACGAGCAGTACTTC. Residues: CASSLAGRTYEQYF.

V is TRBV11-2 and J is TRBJ1-3, with D possibly matching TRBD1 (6 bases). This CDR3 has 16 residues. Trimming shortened V by 5 bases and J by 0 bases, and 14 bases separated the two germline ends. CDR1 is SGHAT, CDR2 FQNNGV, per germline. The CDR3 here is CASSTIQGGSGNTIYF. CDR3 nucleotides: TGTGCCAGCAGCACAATACAGGGCGGCTCTGGAAACACCATATATTTT.

The chain is built from TRBV25-1 and TRBJ2-3; D unclear. V was cut by 3 bases and J by 0 bases, with 10 bases left in between. The CDR3 contains 15 residues. Germline V gene sequence: CDR1 MGHDK, CDR2 SYGVNS. The CDR3 loop is CASSDFRQSTDTQYF. CDR3 DNA sequence: TGTGCCAGCAGTGACTTTCGGCAGAGCACAGATACGCAGTATTTT.

The chain uses TRBV5-5 and TRBJ1-5, with D unclear. Trimming left V 1 base short and J 3 bases short, with 5 bases between. CDR1 SGHKS and CDR2 YYEKEE come from the germline V gene (reference sequence). The CDR3 is made up of 13 amino acids. CDR3 amino acids: CASSLIDNQPQHF. The CDR3 DNA sequence: TGTGCCAGCAGCTTGATAGACAATCAGCCCCAGCATTTT.

The V call is TRBV2, the J call TRBJ2-3; 8 bases are shared with TRBD2. This CDR3 has 15 amino acids. The germline V gene has CDR1 SNHLY and CDR2 FYNNEI. The V gene end was trimmed by 6 bases and the J gene end by 4 bases; junction bases not matched to a gene: 9. Here the CDR3 DNA reads TGTGCCAGCAGACAATCCGGGACTAGAGCAGATACGCAGTATTTT. Protein product: CASRQSGTRADTQYF.

This clonotype was seen many times. J is TRBJ2-2 and V is TRBV5-1; 7 bases are shared with TRBD1. This CDR3 contains 14 residues. J gave up 6 bases and V 4 bases, and 6 bases lay outside the gene matches. Germline CDR1 SGHRS, CDR2 YFSETQ. CDR3 sequence reads: CASSIDRVAGELFF. CDR3 nucleotides: TGCGCCAGCAGCATAGACAGGGTTGCCGGGGAGCTGTTTTTT.

This clonotype was observed many times. This rearrangement joins TRBV2 to TRBJ2-1; tentatively, D is TRBD2 (7 bases). The V and J ends lost 2 bases and 5 bases respectively, with 16 bases between them. The CDR3 covers 16 residues. CDR1 is SNHLY, CDR2 FYNNEI, per germline. The CDR3 bases are TGTGCCAGCAGTGAACTGGGCGGGGGCCCCCACAATGAGCAGTTCTTC. It translates to CASSELGGGPHNEQFF.

This chain uses TRBV6-1 with TRBJ1-2; 7 positions agree with TRBD1. Germline CDR1 MNHNS, CDR2 SASEGT. Trimming at V came to 8 bases and at J to 0 bases, leaving 6 bases not matched to a gene. The CDR3 has 14 residues. CDR3 region: CASLETGPNYGYTF. CDR3 in DNA: TGTGCCAGCTTAGAGACAGGGCCTAACTATGGCTACACCTTC.

In its sample, this clonotype was seen many times. The chain couples TRBV20-1 to TRBJ2-1; the match to TRBD2 covers 13 bases. CDR1 and CDR2 from the germline V gene are DFQATT and SNEGSKA (reference sequence). The length of the CDR3 is 15 residues. The J segment lost 4 bases and the V segment lost 6 bases, leaving 6 bases of the junction unmatched. The CDR3 reads CSASSTSGGYNEQFF. CDR3 nucleotide sequence: TGCAGTGCAAGCTCGACTAGCGGGGGGTACAATGAGCAGTTCTTC.

As regards this clonotype: This may stem from a read error, because a much larger clone lies one nucleotide away. The chain links TRBV5-4 to TRBJ2-7; D remains ambiguous. Germline CDR1 and CDR2: SGHNT and YYREEE (reference sequence). The CDR3 extends over 14 amino acids. The CDR3 spells CVSSLGQARDEQYF. CDR3 bases: TGTGTCAGCAGCTTGGGCCAGGCACGGGACGAGCAGTACTTC.

This clonotype was counted only a few times. The CDR3 loop is CASAGTSVRIWKQPQHF. Written as DNA, the CDR3 is TGTGCCAGCGCCGGGACGTCTGTTCGCATCTGGAAACAGCCCCAGCATTTT. The rearrangement links TRBV6-1 to TRBJ1-5, with D perhaps matching TRBD1 (5 bases). Trimming took off 8 bases at V and 7 bases at J, with 27 bases between the two ends. The CDR3 runs 17 residues. In germline, CDR1 is MNHNS, CDR2 SASEGT.

The chain is built from TRBV9 and TRBJ1-3, with unresolved D. This CDR3 spans 14 amino acids. V was shortened by 0 bases and J by 3 bases, with 7 bases between the two germline ends. The germline V gene has CDR1 SGDLS and CDR2 YYNGEE. The CDR3 is CASSVEGNGNTIYF. The CDR3, as DNA: TGTGCCAGCAGCGTAGAAGGCAATGGAAACACCATATATTTT.

This clonotype was seen a few times. The rearrangement joins TRBV5-5 to TRBJ2-5; D may be TRBD1 or TRBD2 (5 bases each). Germline CDR1 SGHKS, CDR2 YYEKEE (reference sequence). V was pared by 5 bases and J by 0 bases, with 11 bases between. The CDR3 sequence is 14 residues long. DNA for the CDR3: TGTGCCAGCAGTTTTACGGGGCACCAAGAGACCCAGTACTTC. It encodes CASSFTGHQETQYF.

This clonotype was found a few times. A much larger clone differs by one base, so this may be a read error. This chain uses TRBV3-1 with TRBJ1-3; D is unresolved. Germline lookup yields CDR1 LGHDT and CDR2 YNNKEL (reference sequence). The CDR3 has 14 residues. The CDR3, as DNA: TGTGCCAGCAGCCAAGACGGGTTTGGAAACACCATACATTTT. Translation gives CASSQDGFGNTIHF.

This clonotype was counted a few times. V usage is TRBV9 and J usage is TRBJ2-1, with D possibly being TRBD1 (5 bases). This CDR3 is built from 15 residues. Germline V lookup: CDR1 SGDLS, CDR2 YYNGEE. V lost 4 bases and J 9 bases, leaving 20 bases between the germline ends. The DNA of the CDR3 is TGTGCCAGCAGCCCACCCCCCGAGGACACCAGTGAGCAGTTCTTC. Translating gives CASSPPPEDTSEQFF.

This clonotype was detected many times. The chain joins TRBV11-2 to TRBJ2-7, with 7 bases that match TRBD1. Germline V gives CDR1 SGHAT, CDR2 FQNNGV. The V segment lost 0 bases and the J segment 6 bases; nucleotides outside the gene matches: 11. The CDR3 contains 16 residues. The CDR3 spells CASSLDIGGERSEQYF. In DNA, the CDR3 is TGTGCCAGCAGCTTAGATATAGGGGGCGAACGCTCCGAGCAGTACTTC.